This is a list of T cell receptor beta chains from one sample in a study of cytomegalovirus exposure and HLA in healthy donors. Produced via immunoSEQ multiplex PCR; TCRdb's table is partial and in-frame only. The profile shows about 130,000 clones, 70% to 80% of them singletons. Sequences were obtained from PBMCs. These receptor sequences come from a woman in her forties or fifties in good health and CMV-seronegative. Both conserved end residues are part of each CDR3. The D gene is left open where the match is weak. A row's size may be missing; if present it is once, few, many or a size class.

J gene: TRBJ1-5
V gene: TRBV19
D gene: TRBD1
clone size: .
CDR3 DNA: TGTGCCAGCCTGCGAACACAGGGGATCGACCAGCCCCAGCATTTT
CDR3 protein: CASLRTQGIDQPQHF

J gene: TRBJ1-5
V gene: TRBV27
D gene: TRBD1
clone size: .
CDR3 DNA: TGTGCCAGCACCCGAAGCCGAGACAGGGGCCCCAGCAATCAGCCCCAGCATTTT
CDR3 protein: CASTRSRDRGPSNQPQHF

J gene: TRBJ2-3
V gene: TRBV4-1
D gene: .
clone size: .
CDR3 DNA: TGCGCCAGCAGCCAAGATCCAGCAGGAACTAGCACAGATACGCAGTATTTT
CDR3 protein: CASSQDPAGTSTDTQYF

J gene: TRBJ2-7
V gene: TRBV9
D gene: .
clone size: .
CDR3 DNA: TGTGCCAGCAGCGTAGGGGTGACGGGGGAAGCCTACGAGCAGTACTTC
CDR3 protein: CASSVGVTGEAYEQYF

J gene: TRBJ2-7
V gene: TRBV11-2
D gene: .
clone size: .
CDR3 DNA: TGTGCCAGCAGCTTAGATTCAGGTTCCCAATACTACGAGCAGTACTTC
CDR3 protein: CASSLDSGSQYYEQYF

J gene: TRBJ2-7
V gene: TRBV7-9
D gene: TRBD1
clone size: .
CDR3 DNA: TGTGCCAGCAGCTTAGGGAGGACAGGGGGGCTCCGATATTACGAGCAGTACTTC
CDR3 protein: CASSLGRTGGLRYYEQYF

J gene: TRBJ2-7
V gene: TRBV27
D gene: TRBD1
clone size: .
CDR3 DNA: TGTGCCAGCAGTTCCGGACAGGGGCGCTACGAGCAGTACTTC
CDR3 protein: CASSSGQGRYEQYF

J gene: TRBJ2-7
V gene: TRBV5-1
D gene: .
clone size: .
CDR3 DNA: TGCGCCAGCAGCTTGGCGGCGGGACCCCCCCACGAGCAGTACTTC
CDR3 protein: CASSLAAGPPHEQYF

J gene: TRBJ2-7
V gene: TRBV28
D gene: TRBD2
clone size: .
CDR3 DNA: TGTGCCAGCACCCCTGGTCTAGCGGGTGAGCAGTACTTC
CDR3 protein: CASTPGLAGEQYF

J gene: TRBJ1-1
V gene: TRBV6-6
D gene: .
clone size: .
CDR3 DNA: TGTGCCAGCCAGAGGGTGAACACTGAAGCTTTCTTT
CDR3 protein: CASQRVNTEAFF

J gene: TRBJ1-1
V gene: TRBV19
D gene: .
clone size: .
CDR3 DNA: TGTGCCAGTAGCCCCGGGGGGGTAGCTGAAGCTTTCTTT
CDR3 protein: CASSPGGVAEAFF

J gene: TRBJ2-5
V gene: TRBV5-8
D gene: TRBD1
clone size: .
CDR3 DNA: TGTGCCAGCAGCAGGGGACAGGGAGGAAAGGAGACCCAGTACTTC
CDR3 protein: CASSRGQGGKETQYF

J gene: TRBJ2-3
V gene: TRBV5-5
D gene: .
clone size: .
CDR3 DNA: TGTGCCAGCAGCACCTACACAGATACGCAGTATTTT
CDR3 protein: CASSTYTDTQYF

J gene: TRBJ2-5
V gene: TRBV9
D gene: .
clone size: .
CDR3 DNA: TGTGCCAGCAGCGTAGGCGGGACCTTAGAGTGGGAGACCCAGTACTTC
CDR3 protein: CASSVGGTLEWETQYF

J gene: TRBJ1-1
V gene: TRBV5-4
D gene: .
clone size: .
CDR3 DNA: TGTGCCAGCAGCTTCCCGGGGATAATCACTGAAGCTTTCTTT
CDR3 protein: CASSFPGIITEAFF

J gene: TRBJ1-2
V gene: TRBV18
D gene: TRBD1
clone size: .
CDR3 DNA: TGTGCCAGCTCACCAACAGGGGACGGCTACACCTTC
CDR3 protein: CASSPTGDGYTF

J gene: TRBJ2-7
V gene: TRBV19
D gene: TRBD1
clone size: few
CDR3 DNA: TGTGCCAGTAGTCCGGGGACAGGGTCCTACGAGCAGTACTTC
CDR3 protein: CASSPGTGSYEQYF

J gene: TRBJ2-5
V gene: TRBV27
D gene: TRBD2
clone size: .
CDR3 DNA: TGTGCCAGCAGTTCCGGACTAGCGGGTGCCCAAGGAGGAGAGACCCAGTACTTC
CDR3 protein: CASSSGLAGAQGGETQYF

J gene: TRBJ1-2
V gene: TRBV4-3
D gene: TRBD1
clone size: once
CDR3 DNA: TGCGCCAGCAGCCAAGAGGCCCGGGACAGCCCCTATGGCTACACCTTC
CDR3 protein: CASSQEARDSPYGYTF

J gene: TRBJ1-1
V gene: TRBV7-9
D gene: .
clone size: .
CDR3 DNA: TGTTCCAGCAGCGCCGGACAGCCGAACACTGAAGCTTTCTTT
CDR3 protein: CSSSAGQPNTEAFF

J gene: TRBJ1-2
V gene: TRBV10-2
D gene: .
clone size: .
CDR3 DNA: TGCGCCAGCAGTCAGGAAGCCATCGGACAGAGAGCTAACTATGGCTACACCTTC
CDR3 protein: CASSQEAIGQRANYGYTF

J gene: TRBJ2-7
V gene: TRBV28
D gene: TRBD2
clone size: .
CDR3 DNA: TGTGCCAGCAGTCCCCCCTCCAGACTAGCGGGTTTGGGCGACGAGCAGTACTTC
CDR3 protein: CASSPPSRLAGLGDEQYF

J gene: TRBJ1-3
V gene: TRBV12-5
D gene: .
clone size: .
CDR3 DNA: TGTGCTAGTGGTACATGGACAGTCAGAACCGGAAACACCATATATTTT
CDR3 protein: CASGTWTVRTGNTIYF

J gene: TRBJ2-3
V gene: TRBV5-1
D gene: TRBD1
clone size: once
CDR3 DNA: TGCGCCAGCAGCCCGGGCGACAGGGGCTGGACGGGAGATACGCAGTATTTT
CDR3 protein: CASSPGDRGWTGDTQYF

J gene: TRBJ1-5
V gene: TRBV10-3
D gene: .
clone size: .
CDR3 DNA: TGTGCCATCAGTGAGTCGGGGGGGGCAGCGTTTGGCAATCAGCCCCAGCATTTT
CDR3 protein: CAISESGGAAFGNQPQHF

J gene: TRBJ1-4
V gene: TRBV5-1
D gene: .
clone size: .
CDR3 DNA: TGCGCCACCAGTGCACAGGGAAGGGGCCTTAATGAAAAACTGTTTTTT
CDR3 protein: CATSAQGRGLNEKLFF

J gene: TRBJ2-3
V gene: TRBV4-1
D gene: TRBD2
clone size: .
CDR3 DNA: TGCGCCAGCAGTGAAGGACTAGCGGGCCCCTTTATACCCACAGATACGCAGTATTTT
CDR3 protein: CASSEGLAGPFIPTDTQYF

J gene: TRBJ1-1
V gene: TRBV10-3
D gene: .
clone size: .
CDR3 DNA: TGTGCCATCAGTGAGTCGAAACAAACGAACACTGAAGCTTTCTTT
CDR3 protein: CAISESKQTNTEAFF

J gene: TRBJ2-3
V gene: TRBV2
D gene: .
clone size: .
CDR3 DNA: TGTGCCAGCAGGGCTAGGAAAAACACAGATACGCAGTATTTT
CDR3 protein: CASRARKNTDTQYF

J gene: TRBJ2-5
V gene: TRBV19
D gene: .
clone size: .
CDR3 DNA: TGTGCCAGTAGTATAAACGGACTAACTCAAGAGACCCAGTACTTC
CDR3 protein: CASSINGLTQETQYF

J gene: TRBJ1-1
V gene: TRBV5-1
D gene: TRBD1
clone size: .
CDR3 DNA: TGCGCCAGCAGCGTTGACAGGGGGCGATTGGAAGCTTTCTTT
CDR3 protein: CASSVDRGRLEAFF

J gene: TRBJ2-2
V gene: TRBV7-3
D gene: TRBD2
clone size: .
CDR3 DNA: TGTGCCAGCAGCCGTGGACTAGCGCCATTTAGCACCGGGGAGCTGTTTTTT
CDR3 protein: CASSRGLAPFSTGELFF

J gene: TRBJ1-1
V gene: TRBV5-1
D gene: TRBD1
clone size: .
CDR3 DNA: TGCGCCAGCAGCTCGCAGGGGACAGGGAGGAACACTGAAGCTTTCTTT
CDR3 protein: CASSSQGTGRNTEAFF

J gene: TRBJ2-3
V gene: TRBV5-4
D gene: TRBD1
clone size: once
CDR3 DNA: TGTGCCAACGGACAGGGGGGTGATACGCAGTATTTT
CDR3 protein: CANGQGGDTQYF

J gene: TRBJ2-1
V gene: TRBV15
D gene: TRBD2
clone size: once
CDR3 DNA: TGTGCCACCAGCAGAGGAGAAAGCGGGAGGGCCGATGAGCAGTTCTTC
CDR3 protein: CATSRGESGRADEQFF

J gene: TRBJ1-2
V gene: TRBV14
D gene: TRBD1
clone size: .
CDR3 DNA: TGTGCCAGCAGCCAAGATCAGTGGGATAGGGGGCGAAGCTACACCTTC
CDR3 protein: CASSQDQWDRGRSYTF

J gene: TRBJ1-1
V gene: TRBV28
D gene: TRBD1
clone size: .
CDR3 DNA: TGTGCCAGCAGTTATACAGGGGGATACACTGAAGCTTTCTTT
CDR3 protein: CASSYTGGYTEAFF